This T cell receptor (beta chain) was profiled in a study of beta chain features in type 1 diabetes. Broader study findings: When Type 1 diabetes patients were examined, their TCRB CDR3s proved moderately but significantly shorter in all four CD4+ subsets.

The germline V gene encodes CDR1 SGHDT and CDR2 YYEEEE. CDR3 length: 12 amino acids. V gave up 2 bases and J gave up 11 bases; unmatched junction bases: 6. The entirety of the isolated RNA underwent reverse transcription, so expressed TCRB transcripts were sequenced. Sequencing was performed with immunoSEQ multiplex PCR; in TCRdb, only in-frame clones are kept and a portion is missing. The table has 500,000 to 800,000 clones, 9.5% to 15% seen once. Of note for this clone: Its antigen is undetermined.

The receptor comes from a man under 40 with type 1 diabetes. The sample taken for sequencing was naive CD4+ T cells from blood. The chain has TRBV5-6 and TRBJ2-7, with 8 bases that match TRBD2. CDR3 bases: TGTGCCAGCAGCTTAACTAGCGGAGGGGAGTACTTC. It is translated as CASSLTSGGEYF.